Given below is one T cell receptor (beta chain) in context. Its antigen is not identified. Researchers ran the PCR with 60 Vbeta and 13 Jbeta primers. Libraries were prepared by immunoSEQ multiplex PCR; TCRdb keeps only in-frame clonotypes and omits some of them. The sample holds approximately 30,000 clones. This specimen belongs to a study of cytomegalovirus exposure and HLA in healthy donors. Study-level findings and limits: A reported reduction in N-insertions relative to the approximately 690-donor mean was seen in an Asian-associated ancestry cluster in a later analysis.

The CDR3 length is 12 residues. CDR1 and CDR2 (germline): SGHNT, YYREEE (reference sequence). V dropped 10 bases and J dropped 6 bases, with 17 bases sitting between them. V and J are TRBV5-4 and TRBJ2-7, with D perhaps TRBD2 (5 bases). The TCR originated in a woman aged 35 to 49 in good health and CMV-seropositive. The sequenced sample consisted of PBMCs. The chain's CDR3 is CASSPPSGEQYF. The DNA for the CDR3 is TGTGCCTCCTCTCCCCCCAGCGGCGAGCAGTACTTC.